This T cell receptor beta chain was identified during a study of T cells in Graves' hyperthyroidism and ophthalmopathy. Study-wide points: Ophthalmopathy was separated from stable hyperthyroidism by a 13 V-J model.

Concerning this clonotype: Its antigen is unidentified. A much bigger clone sits one base away, suggesting this may be a read error.

From germline, CDR1 is MGHRA and CDR2 YSYEKL. The CDR3 is made up of 15 amino acids. It was considered stable Graves' hyperthyroidism when ophthalmopathy did not progress within 18 months. Those patients with uncontrolled infection, other autoimmune disease, pregnancy or lactation were excluded. Orbital computed tomography, thyroid ultrasound, serum thyroxine and TRAb, and clinical symptoms together informed the diagnoses. RNA transcripts provided the source from which TCR beta CDR3 regions were amplified. When the TCR CDR3 underwent first-round RT-PCR, the HTBI primer set was used. TCRdb reanalysed the multiplex PCR reads using MiXCR and keeps one entry per CDR3 protein. Of 450,000 to 700,000 distinct CDR3 sequences listed, around 46% are singletons.

The sequence derives from a woman between 18 and 30 years old with Graves' hyperthyroidism. The rearrangement uses TRBV4-1 and TRBJ2-5, with D maybe TRBD2 (6 bases). Sequences were obtained from peripheral blood or thyroid tissue (not recorded which). The DNA for the CDR3 is TGCGCCAGCGGCCATTACGGGACTCCGGGGGAGACCCAGTACTTC. Translating gives CASGHYGTPGETQYF.